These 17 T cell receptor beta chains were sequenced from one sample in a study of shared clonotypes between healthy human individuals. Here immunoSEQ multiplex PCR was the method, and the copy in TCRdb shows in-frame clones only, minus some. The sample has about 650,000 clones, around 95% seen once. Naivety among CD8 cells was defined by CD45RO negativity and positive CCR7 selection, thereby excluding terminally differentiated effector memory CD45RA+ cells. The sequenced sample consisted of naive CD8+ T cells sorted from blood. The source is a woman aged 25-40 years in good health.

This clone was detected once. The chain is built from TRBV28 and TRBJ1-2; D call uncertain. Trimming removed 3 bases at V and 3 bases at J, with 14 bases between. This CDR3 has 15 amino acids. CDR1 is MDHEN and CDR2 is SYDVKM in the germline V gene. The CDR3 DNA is TGTGCCAGCAGTTTTAACCCGGACGGCTACTATGGCTACACCTTC. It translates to CASSFNPDGYYGYTF.

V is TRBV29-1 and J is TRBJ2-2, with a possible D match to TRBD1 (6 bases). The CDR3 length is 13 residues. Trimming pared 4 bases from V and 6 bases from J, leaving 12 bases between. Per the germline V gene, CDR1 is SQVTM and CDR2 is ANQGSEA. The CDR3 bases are TGCAGCGTTGTGGGGGCGGTTGCCGGGGAGCTGTTTTTT. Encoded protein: CSVVGAVAGELFF.

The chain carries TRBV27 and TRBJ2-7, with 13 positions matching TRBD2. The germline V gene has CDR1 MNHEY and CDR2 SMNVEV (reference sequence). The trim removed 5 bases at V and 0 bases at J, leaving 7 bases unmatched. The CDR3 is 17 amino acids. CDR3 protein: CASSGQTSGRFSYEQYF. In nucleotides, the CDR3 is TGTGCCAGCAGTGGCCAGACTAGCGGGAGGTTCTCCTACGAGCAGTACTTC.

The CDR3 loop is CASSQETLADYEQYF. The CDR3 DNA sequence: TGCGCCAGCAGCCAAGAAACCCTAGCGGACTACGAGCAGTACTTC. The chain recombines TRBV4-1 with TRBJ2-7; 7 nucleotides agree with TRBD2. The CDR3 is 15 amino acids. Germline trimming cut 0 bases from V and 3 bases from J; bases unmatched to any gene: 5. CDR1 is MGHRA, CDR2 YSYEKL, per germline.

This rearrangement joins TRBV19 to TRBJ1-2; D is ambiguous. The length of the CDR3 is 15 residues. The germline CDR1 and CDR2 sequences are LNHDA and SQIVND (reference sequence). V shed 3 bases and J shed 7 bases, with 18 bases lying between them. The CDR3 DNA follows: TGTGCCAGTAGTATCACTCCCACTCCGATGGCTGGCTACACCTTC. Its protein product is CASSITPTPMAGYTF.

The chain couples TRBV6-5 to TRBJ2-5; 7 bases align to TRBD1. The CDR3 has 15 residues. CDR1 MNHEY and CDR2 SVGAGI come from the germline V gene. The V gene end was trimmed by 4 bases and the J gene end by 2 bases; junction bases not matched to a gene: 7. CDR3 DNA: TGTGCCAGCAGTTCCACTCAGGGGGAGCAAGAGACCCAGTACTTC. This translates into CASSSTQGEQETQYF.

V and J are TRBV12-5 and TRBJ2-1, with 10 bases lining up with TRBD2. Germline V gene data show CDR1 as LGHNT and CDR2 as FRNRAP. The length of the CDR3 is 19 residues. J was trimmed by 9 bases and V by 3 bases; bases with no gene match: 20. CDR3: CASGFIPSGSDQPILEQFF. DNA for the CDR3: TGTGCTAGTGGTTTCATCCCTAGCGGGAGCGACCAACCTATACTTGAGCAGTTCTTC.

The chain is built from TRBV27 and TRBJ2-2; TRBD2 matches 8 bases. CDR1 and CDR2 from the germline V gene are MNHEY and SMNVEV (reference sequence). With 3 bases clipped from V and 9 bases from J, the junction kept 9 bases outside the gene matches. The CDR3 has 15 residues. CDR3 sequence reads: CASSFILAEFRELFF. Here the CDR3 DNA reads TGTGCCAGCAGTTTTATACTAGCGGAGTTCCGGGAGCTGTTTTTT.

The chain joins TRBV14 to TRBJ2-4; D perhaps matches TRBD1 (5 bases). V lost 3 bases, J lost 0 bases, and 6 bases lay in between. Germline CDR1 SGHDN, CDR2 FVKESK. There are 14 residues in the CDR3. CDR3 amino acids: CASSHRVAKNIQYF. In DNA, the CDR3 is TGTGCCAGCAGCCACAGGGTAGCCAAAAACATTCAGTACTTC.

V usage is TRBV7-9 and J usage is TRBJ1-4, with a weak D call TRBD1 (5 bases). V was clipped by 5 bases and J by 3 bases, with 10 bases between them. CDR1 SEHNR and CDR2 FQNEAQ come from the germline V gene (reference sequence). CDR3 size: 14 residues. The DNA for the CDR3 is TGTGCCAGCAGCCCGGACACCCCTAATGAAAAACTGTTTTTT. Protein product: CASSPDTPNEKLFF.

The CDR3 nucleotides read TGTGCCAGCAGCCAAATAAAGGGCTCCTACAATGAGCAGTTCTTC. Translating gives CASSQIKGSYNEQFF. V and J are TRBV14 and TRBJ2-1; D gene unclear. V was trimmed by 2 bases and J by 0 bases, leaving 8 bases between them. The CDR3 runs to 15 residues. The germline CDR1 and CDR2 sequences are SGHDN and FVKESK.

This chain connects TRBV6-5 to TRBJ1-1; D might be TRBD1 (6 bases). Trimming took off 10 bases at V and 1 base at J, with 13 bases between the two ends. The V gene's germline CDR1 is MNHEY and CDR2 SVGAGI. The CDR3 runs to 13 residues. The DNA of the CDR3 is TGTGCCACCCGCATGGGGGCGAACACTGAAGCTTTCTTT. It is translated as CATRMGANTEAFF.

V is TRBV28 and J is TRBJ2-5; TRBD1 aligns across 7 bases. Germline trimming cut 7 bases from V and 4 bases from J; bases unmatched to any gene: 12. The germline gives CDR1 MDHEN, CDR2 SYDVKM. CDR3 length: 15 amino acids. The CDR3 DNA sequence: TGTGCCAGCAATCTACCAAGACAGGGTTCAGAGACCCAGTACTTC. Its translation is CASNLPRQGSETQYF.

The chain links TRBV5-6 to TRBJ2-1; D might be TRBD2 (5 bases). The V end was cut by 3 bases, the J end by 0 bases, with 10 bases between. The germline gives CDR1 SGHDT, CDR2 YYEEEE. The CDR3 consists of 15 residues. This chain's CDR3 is CASSWRRSSYNEQFF. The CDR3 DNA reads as TGTGCCAGCAGCTGGAGGAGGAGCTCCTACAATGAGCAGTTCTTC.

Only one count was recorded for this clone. CDR3 sequence reads: CATSTPRGERTTDTQYF. The CDR3 bases are TGTGCCACCAGCACACCTAGGGGGGAGCGGACCACAGATACGCAGTATTTT. V is TRBV15 and J is TRBJ2-3; D is perhaps TRBD1 or TRBD2 (6 bases each). The ends were cut back, 4 bases at V and 2 bases at J, with 19 bases in the middle. Per germline, CDR1 LNHNV and CDR2 YYDKDF (reference sequence). This CDR3 contains 17 residues.

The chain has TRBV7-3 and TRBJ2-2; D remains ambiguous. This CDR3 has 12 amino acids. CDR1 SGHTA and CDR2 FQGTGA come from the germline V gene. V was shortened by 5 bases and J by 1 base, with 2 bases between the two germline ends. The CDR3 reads CASSGNTGELFF. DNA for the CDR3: TGTGCCAGCAGCGGGAACACCGGGGAGCTGTTTTTT. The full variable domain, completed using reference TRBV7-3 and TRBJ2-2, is GAGVSQTPSNKVTEKGKYVELRCDPISGHTALYWYRQSLGQGPEFLIYFQGTGAADDSGLPNDRFFAVRPEGSVSTLKIQRTERGDSAVYLCASSGNTGELFFGEGSRLTVL.

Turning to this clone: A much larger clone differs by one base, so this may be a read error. The CDR3 bases are TGTGCCAGCAGCTCCCCCTACGAGCAGTACTTC. This codes for CASSSPYEQYF. The chain couples TRBV13 to TRBJ2-7; D is unclear. This CDR3 contains 11 residues. Trimming left V 4 bases short and J 2 bases short, with 3 bases between. Germline loops: CDR1 PRHDT, CDR2 FYEKMQ (reference sequence).